This TCR beta chain was found in a study of shared clonotypes between healthy human individuals. Findings and limits, study-wide: Although depth was large, rarefaction showed that sequencing of the sorted subsets was incomplete. Memory subsets generally showed lower estimated richness than naive subsets.

The donor cohort consisted entirely of Caucasian adults residing in Nashville, Tennessee. This CDR3 has 14 residues. Germline lookup yields CDR1 SGDLS and CDR2 YYNGEE. The V end was cut by 0 bases, the J end by 6 bases, with 10 bases between. Comment on this clone: Its antigen is currently unknown.

Data came from immunoSEQ multiplex PCR; TCRdb stores just in-frame clones and leaves some out. The data hold around 2.5 million clones, with approximately 93% observed a single time. This TCR derives from a man aged 18-30 years in good health. Some clones in this sample may be carry-over from other donors' samples. The chain has TRBV9 and TRBJ1-5; D may be TRBD1 (6 bases). The sample taken for sequencing was naive CD4+ T cells from PBMCs. Specified subset: CD45RA+ positively selected. CDR3 in DNA: TGTGCCAGCAGCGTAGCTGGGGGCCCTCAGCCCCAGCATTTT. Translating gives CASSVAGGPQPQHF.